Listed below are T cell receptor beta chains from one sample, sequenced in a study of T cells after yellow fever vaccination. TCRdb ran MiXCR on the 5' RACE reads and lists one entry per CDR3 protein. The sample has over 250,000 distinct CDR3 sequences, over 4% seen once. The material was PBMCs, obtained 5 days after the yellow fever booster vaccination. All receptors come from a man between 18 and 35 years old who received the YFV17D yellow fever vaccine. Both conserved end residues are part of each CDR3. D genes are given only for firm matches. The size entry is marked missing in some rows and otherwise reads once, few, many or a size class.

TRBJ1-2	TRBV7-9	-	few	CASSPGTAGYGYTF	TGTGCCAGCAGCCCCGGGACCGCGGGCTATGGCTACACCTTC
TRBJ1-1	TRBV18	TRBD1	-	CASSPQGASFTEAFF	TGTGCCAGCTCACCACAGGGGGCTTCGTTCACTGAAGCTTTCTTT
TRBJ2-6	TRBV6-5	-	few	CASSYSSVSGANVLTF	TGTGCCAGCAGTTACTCGTCTGTTAGTGGGGCCAACGTCCTGACTTTC
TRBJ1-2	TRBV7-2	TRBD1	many	CASSLQGDGGYTF	TGTGCCAGCAGCTTACAGGGGGACGGTGGTTATACCTTC
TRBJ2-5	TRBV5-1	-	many	CASSYEPAGETQYF	TGCGCCAGCAGCTACGAACCGGCGGGAGAGACCCAGTACTTC
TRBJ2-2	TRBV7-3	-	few	CASSRQLNTGELFF	TGTGCCAGCAGCAGACAACTAAACACCGGGGAGCTGTTTTTT
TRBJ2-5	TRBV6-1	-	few	CASSEVGGLETQYF	TGTGCCAGCAGTGAAGTTGGGGGGCTAGAGACCCAGTACTTC
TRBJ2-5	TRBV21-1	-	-	CASSKALETGGRETQYF	TGTGCCAGCAGCAAAGCGCTCGAGACAGGGGGCAGGGAGACCCAGTACTTC
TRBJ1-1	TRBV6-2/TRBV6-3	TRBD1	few	CASNTGQGQAFF	TGTGCCAGCAACACCGGACAGGGACAAGCTTTCTTT
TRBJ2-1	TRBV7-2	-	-	CASSFYGGRDEQFF	TGTGCCAGCAGCTTCTACGGGGGGCGCGATGAGCAGTTCTTC
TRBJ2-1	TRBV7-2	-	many	CASSTLSSYNEQFF	TGTGCCAGCAGCACTCTGAGCTCCTACAATGAGCAGTTCTTC
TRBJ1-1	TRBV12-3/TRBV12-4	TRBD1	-	CAISVQGAEAFF	TGTGCCATCTCGGTCCAGGGGGCTGAAGCTTTCTTT
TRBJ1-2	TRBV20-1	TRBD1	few	CSDGTGANYGYTF	TGCAGTGACGGGACAGGGGCGAACTATGGCTACACCTTC
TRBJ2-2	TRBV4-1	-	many	CASSQGRARGNTGELFF	TGCGCCAGCAGCCAAGGACGTGCGCGGGGGAACACCGGGGAGCTGTTTTTT
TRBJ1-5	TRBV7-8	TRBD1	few	CASSTAPDPQGTSSNQPQHF	TGTGCCAGCAGCACCGCCCCCGACCCACAGGGGACGAGTAGCAATCAGCCCCAGCATTTT
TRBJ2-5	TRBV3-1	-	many	CASSPDRGKTQYF	TGTGCCAGCAGCCCCGACCGTGGCAAGACCCAGTACTTC
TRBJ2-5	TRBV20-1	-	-	CSARGPAETQYF	TGCAGTGCTAGAGGTCCCGCAGAGACCCAGTACTTC
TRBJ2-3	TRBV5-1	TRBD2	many	CASSLGPAGGTDTQYF	TGCGCCAGCAGCTTGGGGCCAGCGGGGGGTACAGATACGCAGTATTTT
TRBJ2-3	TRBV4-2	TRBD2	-	CASSLEVTAGGTDTQYF	TGTGCCAGCAGCCTCGAGGTCACAGCGGGGGGCACAGATACGCAGTATTTT
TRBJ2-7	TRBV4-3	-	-	CASSQSVNGYEQYF	TGCGCCAGCAGCCAATCGGTTAACGGCTACGAGCAGTACTTC
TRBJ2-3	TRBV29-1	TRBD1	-	CSGGQDPNTQYF	TGCAGCGGGGGACAGGACCCCAATACGCAGTATTTT
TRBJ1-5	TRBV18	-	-	CASSPRRQDYNQPQHF	TGTGCCAGCTCACCACGGAGGCAGGACTACAATCAGCCCCAGCATTTT
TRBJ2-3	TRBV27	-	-	CASKGGTYYTDTQYF	TGTGCCAGCAAGGGGGGGACTTACTACACAGATACGCAGTATTTT
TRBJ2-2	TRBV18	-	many	CASSPPPRVVNTGELFF	TGTGCCAGCTCACCTCCCCCGAGGGTGGTCAACACCGGGGAGCTGTTTTTT
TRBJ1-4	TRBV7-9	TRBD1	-	CASSRQGSKNEKLFF	TGTGCCAGCAGCCGACAGGGAAGTAAAAATGAAAAACTGTTTTTT
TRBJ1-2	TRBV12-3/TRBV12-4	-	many	CASRSEIYGYTF	TGTGCCAGCAGGTCGGAAATCTATGGCTACACCTTC
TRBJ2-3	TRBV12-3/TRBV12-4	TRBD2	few	CASSQRGFTDTQYF	TGTGCCAGCAGCCAGCGGGGGTTTACAGATACGCAGTATTTT